The following is a T cell receptor (beta chain) sequence with its context. The antigen is not known. Trimming removed 5 bases from V and 5 bases from J; junction bases left unmatched: 3. Germline V CDR1 and CDR2: SQVTM, ANQGSEA. This CDR3 has 12 residues. Unique molecular identifiers had been added to the TCR beta cDNA libraries. cDNA molecules numbering about half a million came from roughly 1 to 10 million T cells. TCRdb reanalysed the PCR reads using MiXCR and keeps one entry per CDR3 protein. Seen here are some 890,000 distinct CDR3 sequences, around 50% observed once, and the top ten hold around 4.5%. This entry belongs to a study of post-analysis software for immune sequencing data. Study-wide results and limits: Batch-mates among the samples co-clustered strongly by F measure. A significant reduction in normalized Chao1 diversity was observed in multiple sclerosis patients versus controls. The study found TRBV5-6, TRBV5-1 and TRBV20-1 among five TRBV segments more frequent in patients than controls.

Sequencing used blood. The rearrangement links TRBV29-1 to TRBJ1-2; 9 nucleotides agree with TRBD1. The receptor comes from a girl between 5 and 17 years old with multiple sclerosis. The DNA of the CDR3 is TGCAGCGTTTTGACAGGGGGATATGGCTACACCTTC. It specifies CSVLTGGYGYTF.